This paragraph reports one T cell receptor beta chain. Here immunoSEQ multiplex PCR was the method, and the copy in TCRdb shows in-frame clones only, minus some. The sample includes 170,000 or so clones, around 63% seen only once; the top ten take about 10%. The data belong to a study of shared clonotypes between healthy human individuals. The sequence came from a man between 25 and 39 years old in good health. Sequencing was done on a sample of memory CD4+ T cells sorted from blood. Subset specified: CD45RA-negative fraction.

The CDR3 loop reads CATAGTSGRSNPYEQYF. For the CDR3, the DNA is TGTGCCACGGCCGGGACTAGCGGGAGGAGTAACCCCTACGAGCAGTACTTC. The chain joins TRBV10-3 to TRBJ2-7, with 15 bases lining up with TRBD2. Trimming removed 10 bases from V and 2 bases from J; junction bases left unmatched: 12. CDR3 size: 17 residues. Germline-derived CDR1 and CDR2 are ENHRY and SYGVKD.